The sample holds many counts of the clone carrying this T cell receptor (beta chain). No antigen is known for it. Construction of the TCR beta libraries employed iRepertoire HTBI primers in conjunction with Arm-PCR of CDR3 regions. TCRdb used MiXCR to reprocess the multiplex PCR reads, holding one entry per CDR3 protein. The sample yields a few hundred thousand distinct CDR3 sequences, approximately 14% seen once. As for time point: newly diagnosed GD, antithyroid drugs for less than 3 months. The TCR library used RNA extracted from PBMCs. This record comes from a study of regulatory T cells in long-lasting Graves disease. Whole-study context: Graves' patients, newly diagnosed, had taken antithyroid drugs under 3 months.

Findings and caveats of the study: It was peripheral blood alone, not thyroid tissue, that was studied.

These data were also reused for a study on T cells in Graves' hyperthyroidism and ophthalmopathy. That paper adds: Most thyroid clonotypes that were expanded above 0.001 also turned up in blood.

Sequencing used peripheral blood mononuclear cells (PBMCs), obtained at new diagnosis, from a patient treated with antithyroid drugs. The clonotype was recovered from a woman in her forties or fifties with Graves disease.

The CDR3 region has the DNA TGTGCCAGCAGCCCCCGGACTCCCGCGGGCACAGATACGCAGTATTTT. Amino acids: CASSPRTPAGTDTQYF. The chain is built from TRBV11-2 and TRBJ2-3; maybe TRBD2 (5 bases). Germline V lookup: CDR1 SGHAT, CDR2 FQNNGV. CDR3 size: 16 residues. V was clipped by 5 bases and J by 1 base, with 16 bases between them.